The 7 T cell receptor beta chains given below trace back to one sample, sequenced in a study of cytomegalovirus exposure and HLA in healthy donors (dated 2017 in TCRdb). The protocol used for the library was the immunoSEQ multiplex PCR assay. For the multiplex PCR, a mixture combining 60 forward primers for TCR Vbeta segments and 13 reverse primers for TCR Jbeta segments was used. TCRdb carries this immuneACCESS record with in-frame sequences only. Its versions omit some clonotypes, under half of them owing to an unresolved V gene in the studies checked, with the rest unexplained. The table for this sample lists fewer than 150,000 clones. Roughly 2% of the sample is taken by the ten largest. The sample consisted of PBMCs. These receptors were taken from a woman aged 55-69 years in good health and CMV-seronegative.

The chain couples TRBV28 to TRBJ2-5; TRBD1 agrees at 8 bases. The J call may be incorrect, as the DNA end agrees better with TRBJ2-7. The germline V gene encodes CDR1 MDHEN and CDR2 SYDVKM. CDR3 length: 15 amino acids. Here the CDR3 reads CASRDPTGELYEQYF. Here the CDR3 DNA reads TGTGCCAGCAGAGACCCGACAGGGGAGTTGTACGAGCAGTACTTC.

The chain recombines TRBV19 with TRBJ2-2; TRBD2 agrees at 8 bases. J lost 7 bases, V lost 7 bases, and 11 bases had no gene match. The CDR3 has 15 residues. CDR1 is LNHDA, CDR2 SQIVND, per germline (reference sequence). This chain's CDR3 is CASNGRVWSVGELFF. CDR3 DNA sequence: TGTGCCAGTAACGGGAGGGTATGGAGTGTCGGGGAGCTGTTTTTT.

The CDR3 loop is CASSLGQASAYEQYF. CDR3 DNA sequence: TGTGCCAGCAGCTTAGGACAGGCCAGCGCCTACGAGCAGTACTTC. J is TRBJ2-7 and V is TRBV11-2, with a weak D call TRBD1 (6 bases). The CDR3 sequence is 15 residues long. V lost 1 base and J 2 bases, leaving 12 bases between the germline ends. Germline CDR1 SGHAT, CDR2 FQNNGV.

V gene TRBV28 combines with J gene TRBJ2-1; the match to TRBD2 covers 9 bases. The germline V gene has CDR1 MDHEN and CDR2 SYDVKM. V shed 5 bases, J shed 3 bases, and the junction held 5 bases outside the gene matches. The CDR3 spans 15 residues. CDR3 protein: CASSTAGGNYNEQFF. The DNA for the CDR3 is TGTGCCAGCAGTACAGCGGGAGGCAACTACAATGAGCAGTTCTTC.

This chain uses TRBV5-8 with TRBJ1-5; D possibly corresponds to TRBD1 (5 bases). Deletions cut 5 bases from V and 0 bases from J, with 18 bases between. Germline V CDR1 and CDR2: SGHTS, YDEGEE. The CDR3 is 17 amino acids. Here the CDR3 reads CASSVFTGKSSNQPQHF. CDR3 nucleotide sequence: TGTGCCAGCAGTGTCTTCACAGGAAAATCTAGCAATCAGCCCCAGCATTTT.

The V call is TRBV5-1, the J call TRBJ2-3; TRBD2 agrees at 11 bases. After removal of 5 bases from V and 2 bases from J, the junction contained 7 bases not matched to a gene. Germline values: CDR1 SGHRS, CDR2 YFSETQ. The CDR3 length is 16 residues. Here the CDR3 DNA reads TGCGCCAGCAGACCCGGGACTAGCGGATACACAGATACGCAGTATTTT. As protein: CASRPGTSGYTDTQYF.

The J gene is TRBJ2-5, the V gene TRBV14, with 7 bases lining up with TRBD2. Per germline, CDR1 SGHDN and CDR2 FVKESK. The CDR3 is made up of 17 amino acids. J gave up 5 bases and V 4 bases, and 16 bases lay outside the gene matches. CDR3 region: CASSPPQRGKRGETQYF. DNA for the CDR3: TGTGCCAGCAGCCCCCCTCAAAGGGGAAAGCGGGGTGAGACCCAGTACTTC.